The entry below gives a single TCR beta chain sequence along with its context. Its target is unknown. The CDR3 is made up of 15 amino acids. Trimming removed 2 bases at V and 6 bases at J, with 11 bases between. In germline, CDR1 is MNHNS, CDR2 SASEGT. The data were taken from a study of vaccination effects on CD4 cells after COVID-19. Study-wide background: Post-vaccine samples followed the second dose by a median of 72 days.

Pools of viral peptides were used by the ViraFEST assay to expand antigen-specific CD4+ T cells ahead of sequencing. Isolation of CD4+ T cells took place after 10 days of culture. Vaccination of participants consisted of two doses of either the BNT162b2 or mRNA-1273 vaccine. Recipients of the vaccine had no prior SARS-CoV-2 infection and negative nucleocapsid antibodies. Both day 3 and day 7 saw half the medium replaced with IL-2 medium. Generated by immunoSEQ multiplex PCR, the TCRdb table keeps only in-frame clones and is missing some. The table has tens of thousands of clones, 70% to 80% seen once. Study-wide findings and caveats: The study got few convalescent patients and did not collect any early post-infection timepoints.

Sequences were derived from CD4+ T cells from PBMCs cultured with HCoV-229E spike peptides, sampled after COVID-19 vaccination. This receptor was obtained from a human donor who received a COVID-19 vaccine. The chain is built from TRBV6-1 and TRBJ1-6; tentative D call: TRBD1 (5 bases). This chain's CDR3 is CASSEMVQGNSPLHF. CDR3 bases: TGTGCCAGCAGTGAAATGGTCCAGGGTAATTCACCCCTCCACTTT.